The 14 T cell receptor beta chains below come from one sample, sequenced in a study of T cell changes during pregnancy in multiple sclerosis. Sequencing used immunoSEQ multiplex PCR; TCRdb keeps in-frame clones, though not all of them. Among over 50,000 clones listed, 70% to 90% were seen once. The sequencing here drew on peripheral blood, taken in the first trimester of pregnancy. The receptor set was obtained from a female donor in good health, enrolled as a control in a pregnancy study.

V usage is TRBV13 and J usage is TRBJ1-2, with TRBD1 identical over 7 bases. Germline V gives CDR1 PRHDT, CDR2 FYEKMQ (reference sequence). V dropped 5 bases and J dropped 6; count of bases not matched to a gene: 9. CDR3 size: 14 residues. CDR3 loop: CASSRGTDGNGYTF. In DNA, the CDR3 is TGTGCCAGCAGCAGAGGGACAGACGGGAATGGCTACACCTTC.

The gene calls are TRBV5-1 and TRBJ1-6; TRBD1 is a possible D gene (5 bases). This CDR3 comprises 15 residues. V lost 6 bases, J lost 3 bases, and 13 bases lay in between. The germline CDR1 and CDR2 sequences are SGHRS and YFSETQ. The CDR3 region has the DNA TGCGCCAGCACCCTCGGGGGGGGCTATAATTCACCCCTCCACTTT. This encodes CASTLGGGYNSPLHF.

The V call is TRBV11-2, the J call TRBJ2-3, with 12 bases identical to TRBD2. V lost 5 bases and J lost 2; bases outside the gene matches: 11. CDR1 is SGHAT, CDR2 FQNNGV, per germline. CDR3 size: 18 residues. The CDR3 DNA is TGTGCCAGCAGCCCACAGTCACTAGCGGGGGGCCTCACAGATACGCAGTATTTT. It encodes CASSPQSLAGGLTDTQYF.

This rearrangement joins TRBV6-6 to TRBJ1-2; D is unresolved. The CDR3 has 12 amino acids. Trimming left V 6 bases short and J 4 bases short, with 9 bases between. Germline CDR1 MNHNY, CDR2 SVGAGI (reference sequence). CDR3 in amino acids: CASSPGIYGYTF. CDR3 in DNA: TGTGCCAGCAGCCCGGGGATCTATGGCTACACCTTC.

This sequence joins TRBV5-1 and TRBJ2-5; D ambiguous. Trimming stripped 4 bases from V and 0 bases from J, with 4 bases between. The CDR3 has 12 residues. In germline, CDR1 is SGHRS, CDR2 YFSETQ. The CDR3 nucleotides are TGCGCCAGCAGCCCAGACCAAGAGACCCAGTACTTC. Translated: CASSPDQETQYF.

This clone was observed a single time. The chain links TRBV7-2 to TRBJ2-5, with 9 nucleotides matching TRBD2. After removal of 5 bases from V and 5 bases from J, the junction contained 9 bases not matched to a gene. The CDR3 is made up of 15 amino acids. The germline gives CDR1 SGHTA, CDR2 FQGNSA. The CDR3 coding sequence is TGTGCCAGCAGCCTTGGGACTAGCCGTCGGGAGACCCAGTACTTC. It codes for CASSLGTSRRETQYF.

This chain joins TRBV7-2 and TRBJ1-2, with 8 bases matching TRBD1. The CDR3 is 15 residues long. Germline lookup yields CDR1 SGHTA and CDR2 FQGNSA. V trimming: 0 bases; J trimming: 7 bases; junction bases outside the gene matches: 7. CDR3 sequence (DNA): TGTGCCAGCAGCTTAGCCTTACAGGGGGGGGTTGGCTACACCTTC. It translates to CASSLALQGGVGYTF.

V usage is TRBV7-8 and J usage is TRBJ2-5; possible D gene TRBD2, 6 bases. The CDR3 contains 16 residues. Per the germline V gene, CDR1 is SGHVS and CDR2 is FQNEAQ. V lost 1 base and J 4 bases, leaving 16 bases between the germline ends. CDR3 sequence reads: CASSLVGGHGIETQYF. DNA for the CDR3: TGTGCCAGCAGCTTAGTCGGGGGTCACGGGATAGAGACCCAGTACTTC.

V and J are TRBV2 and TRBJ1-5; the D gene is possibly TRBD1 (5 bases). This CDR3 is 15 amino acids long. Trimming took off 8 bases at V and 2 bases at J, with 16 bases between the two ends. Germline values: CDR1 SNHLY, CDR2 FYNNEI. In DNA form, the CDR3 reads TGTGCCAGCGCAGGTGAACAGGTACGCAATCAGCCCCAGCATTTT. The encoded protein is CASAGEQVRNQPQHF.

This clone came up once. The rearrangement joins TRBV10-2 to TRBJ2-1; no firm D call. Germline loops: CDR1 WSHSY, CDR2 SAAADI. This CDR3 is 14 amino acids long. The V end lost 4 bases, the J end lost 0 bases, and 7 bases lay between the germline ends. The CDR3 reads CASSARSSYNEQFF. The CDR3 region has the DNA TGCGCCAGCAGTGCACGGAGCTCCTACAATGAGCAGTTCTTC.

The rearrangement links TRBV9 to TRBJ1-3; TRBD1 is a possible D gene (5 bases). This CDR3 spans 15 amino acids. V lost 4 bases, J lost 2 bases, and 13 bases lay in between. Germline values: CDR1 SGDLS, CDR2 YYNGEE. CDR3 DNA: TGTGCCAGCAGCTTATCCGGGGGGACTGGAAACACCATATATTTT. Protein sequence: CASSLSGGTGNTIYF.

The genes are TRBV7-2 and TRBJ1-1; no clear D. The CDR3 covers 16 residues. Trimming pared 1 base from V and 1 base from J, leaving 13 bases between. CDR1 SGHTA and CDR2 FQGNSA come from the germline V gene. The CDR3 loop is CASSLGYGRKNTEAFF. CDR3 nucleotide sequence: TGTGCCAGCAGCTTAGGATACGGGAGGAAGAACACTGAAGCTTTCTTT.

This chain joins TRBV30 and TRBJ1-4; the D is unclear. This CDR3 is 15 amino acids long. Trimming removed 2 bases from V and 8 bases from J, with 18 bases in between. CDR1 and CDR2 (germline): GTSNPN, SVGIG (reference sequence). For the CDR3, the DNA is TGTGCCTGGAGTCCACAACAGCTCAATGGGGAAAAACTGTTTTTT. The encoded protein is CAWSPQQLNGEKLFF.

The chain joins TRBV4-1 to TRBJ1-2, with 7 bases that match TRBD1. Germline trimming cut 8 bases from V and 2 bases from J; bases unmatched to any gene: 2. Per the germline V gene, CDR1 is MGHRA and CDR2 is YSYEKL. This CDR3 contains 12 residues. This chain's CDR3 is CASGGQNYGYTF. CDR3 bases: TGCGCCAGCGGGGGACAGAACTATGGCTACACCTTC.